These T cell receptor beta chains were read from a single sample in a study of T cell responses to AZD1222 COVID-19 vaccine. Measured with immunoSEQ multiplex PCR; TCRdb has only the in-frame clones, and not every one. The repertoire consists of roughly 120,000 clones, with 70% to 90% occurring once and the leading ten covering 3.9%. The material was peripheral blood, obtained on day 0 of MenACWY control vaccination. The receptors were gathered from an adult in good health. The CDR3 runs from the conserved cysteine through the conserved F or W. Each record gives: CDR3 protein, CDR3 DNA, D gene, V gene, clone size, J gene. The D gene is left open where the match is weak. Rows give clone size only sometimes, using once, few, many, or a class for an expanded clone.

CDR3: CSVVRGDNTEAFF; DNA: TGCAGCGTTGTCCGCGGAGACAACACTGAAGCTTTCTTT; D: NA; V: TRBV29-1; size: few; J: TRBJ1-1
CDR3: CASSQERQADTQYF; DNA: TGCGCCAGCAGCCAAGAGCGACAGGCAGATACGCAGTATTTT; D: NA; V: TRBV4-1; size: NA; J: TRBJ2-3
CDR3: CSVEDRAGGSYEQYF; DNA: TGCAGCGTTGAAGATCGCGCCGGGGGCTCCTACGAGCAGTACTTC; D: NA; V: TRBV29-1; size: few; J: TRBJ2-7
CDR3: CASSISNQPQHF; DNA: TGTGCCAGTAGTATAAGCAATCAGCCCCAGCATTTT; D: NA; V: TRBV19; size: NA; J: TRBJ1-5
CDR3: CASSEGWGARGYTF; DNA: TGTGCCAGCAGTGAAGGTTGGGGGGCGCGTGGCTACACCTTC; D: NA; V: TRBV2; size: NA; J: TRBJ1-2
CDR3: CASSLGFTGNSNQPQHF; DNA: TGTGCCAGCAGCTTAGGGTTTACAGGGAATAGCAATCAGCCCCAGCATTTT; D: NA; V: TRBV11-2; size: NA; J: TRBJ1-5
CDR3: CASTGDSQETQYF; DNA: TGCGCCAGCACCGGGGACAGCCAAGAGACCCAGTACTTC; D: TRBD1; V: TRBV5-1; size: NA; J: TRBJ2-5
CDR3: CASSRAGSYNEQFF; DNA: TGTGCCAGCAGCCGGGCGGGGTCCTACAATGAGCAGTTCTTC; D: NA; V: TRBV7-2; size: NA; J: TRBJ2-1
CDR3: CASSLASGGPRDTQYF; DNA: TGTGCCAGCAGCTTAGCGAGTGGGGGGCCTCGTGATACGCAGTATTTT; D: NA; V: TRBV7-2; size: NA; J: TRBJ2-3
CDR3: CASSQTSGGEQFF; DNA: TGCGCCAGCAGTCAAACCTCAGGGGGTGAGCAGTTCTTC; D: TRBD1; V: TRBV23-1; size: NA; J: TRBJ2-1
CDR3: CANQKARANTEAFF; DNA: TGCGCAAACCAGAAGGCGAGAGCAAACACTGAAGCTTTCTTT; D: NA; V: TRBV5-8; size: NA; J: TRBJ1-1
CDR3: CASSIRWGGVYEQYF; DNA: TGTGCCAGTAGTATAAGGTGGGGCGGAGTCTACGAGCAGTACTTC; D: NA; V: TRBV19; size: NA; J: TRBJ2-7
CDR3: CASTRGSNYGYTF; DNA: TGTGCCAGCACCAGGGGTAGTAACTATGGCTACACCTTC; D: NA; V: TRBV12-3/TRBV12-4; size: NA; J: TRBJ1-2
CDR3: CASSFGQGARDTQYF; DNA: TGTGCCAGCAGTTTTGGACAGGGGGCGAGAGATACGCAGTATTTT; D: TRBD1; V: TRBV2; size: once; J: TRBJ2-3
CDR3: CASSFDRRGYTF; DNA: TGTGCCAGCAGCTTCGACAGGCGTGGCTACACCTTC; D: NA; V: TRBV7-9; size: once; J: TRBJ1-2
CDR3: CASSLRRNSNQPQHF; DNA: TGTGCCAGCAGTTTACGCAGAAATAGCAATCAGCCCCAGCATTTT; D: NA; V: TRBV27; size: NA; J: TRBJ1-5
CDR3: CASSRRTGTNYGDGYTF; DNA: TGTGCCAGCAGCCGTCGGACAGGAACTAACTATGGCGATGGCTACACCTTC; D: TRBD1; V: TRBV4-2; size: once; J: TRBJ1-2
CDR3: CASSWYSNQPQHF; DNA: TGTGCCAGCAGTTGGTATAGCAATCAGCCCCAGCATTTT; D: NA; V: TRBV28; size: NA; J: TRBJ1-5
CDR3: CASSDQGGNEQFF; DNA: TGTGCCAGCAGTGATCAGGGGGGCAATGAGCAGTTCTTC; D: NA; V: TRBV28; size: NA; J: TRBJ2-1
CDR3: CASRPGTGTVATEAFF; DNA: TGTGCCAGCAGGCCCGGGACAGGGACTGTCGCCACTGAAGCTTTCTTT; D: TRBD1; V: TRBV3-1/TRBV3-2; size: once; J: TRBJ1-1
CDR3: CASSLRGTSGSDTQYF; DNA: TGTGCCAGCAGCCTAAGGGGGACTAGCGGTTCAGATACGCAGTATTTT; D: TRBD2; V: TRBV3-1/TRBV3-2; size: NA; J: TRBJ2-3
CDR3: CASILGAGTEAFF; DNA: TGTGCCAGCATCCTGGGGGCAGGCACTGAAGCTTTCTTT; D: NA; V: TRBV28; size: NA; J: TRBJ1-1
CDR3: CASSLGDQGIGTDTQYF; DNA: TGCGCCAGCAGCTTGGGGGACCAGGGGATTGGCACAGATACGCAGTATTTT; D: NA; V: TRBV5-1; size: NA; J: TRBJ2-3
CDR3: CASSQEGYRVAKNIQYF; DNA: TGTGCCAGCAGCCAAGAGGGGTACAGGGTAGCCAAAAACATTCAGTACTTC; D: NA; V: TRBV14; size: NA; J: TRBJ2-4
CDR3: CASSIGYRVEAFF; DNA: TGTGCCAGTAGTATAGGTTACAGGGTCGAAGCTTTCTTT; D: NA; V: TRBV19; size: NA; J: TRBJ1-1
CDR3: CASSFVGSSNQPQHF; DNA: TGTGCCAGCAGTTTCGTGGGGTCCTCCAATCAGCCCCAGCATTTT; D: NA; V: TRBV27; size: NA; J: TRBJ1-5
CDR3: CATRHRGFSYNEQFF; DNA: TGTGCCACCCGACACAGGGGATTCTCCTACAATGAGCAGTTCTTC; D: TRBD1; V: TRBV7-2; size: NA; J: TRBJ2-1
CDR3: CASSKEVSLETQYF; DNA: TGTGCCAGCAGCAAAGAGGTCAGCCTGGAGACCCAGTACTTC; D: NA; V: TRBV21-1; size: NA; J: TRBJ2-5
CDR3: CASRSPRGETQYF; DNA: TGTGCCAGCAGGTCACCTAGGGGGGAGACCCAGTACTTC; D: NA; V: TRBV9; size: NA; J: TRBJ2-5
CDR3: CASSLGLAASTDTQYF; DNA: TGCGCCAGCAGCTTGGGACTAGCGGCTAGCACAGATACGCAGTATTTT; D: TRBD2; V: TRBV5-1; size: few; J: TRBJ2-3
CDR3: CASSSNRYEQYF; DNA: TGTGCCAGCAGCTCGAATCGCTACGAGCAGTACTTC; D: NA; V: TRBV5-4; size: NA; J: TRBJ2-7
CDR3: CASSSHGGGQAYEQYF; DNA: TGTGCCAGCAGCTCACATGGTGGGGGACAAGCCTACGAGCAGTACTTC; D: NA; V: TRBV5-4; size: NA; J: TRBJ2-7
CDR3: CASSEDWSRGYEQYF; DNA: TGTGCCAGCAGCGAAGACTGGTCTAGAGGGTACGAGCAGTACTTC; D: NA; V: TRBV7-2; size: NA; J: TRBJ2-7
CDR3: CASSMAARGNQPQHF; DNA: TGTGCCAGTAGTATGGCCGCCCGGGGCAATCAGCCCCAGCATTTT; D: NA; V: TRBV19; size: NA; J: TRBJ1-5